This entry concerns a single TCR beta chain. Its cognate antigen is unknown. The material for each subset, its genomic DNA, was split evenly across several immunoSEQ plates. Profiled with immunoSEQ multiplex PCR; TCRdb holds only in-frame clones, not every one. The sample consists of around 240,000 clones, just over 65% of them appearing once. These data belong to a study of shared clonotypes between healthy human individuals. General study points: Large depth notwithstanding, sorted-subset sequencing proved incomplete by rarefaction. Generally, naive subsets (rather than memory subsets) showed larger estimated richness.

The junction had 6 bases not matched to a gene; V was cut back by 2 bases and J by 2 bases. The CDR3 spans 15 residues. Germline CDR1 is SGHRS and CDR2 is YFSETQ. Naive CD4+ cells were CD45RA-selected; the remaining cells were memory. The rearrangement uses TRBV5-1 and TRBJ2-5, with 7 bases aligning to TRBD2. Sequenced material: memory CD4+ T cells sorted from blood. Subset: CD45RA-negative fraction. The origin of this receptor is a man aged 25 to 45 in good health. CDR3 sequence (DNA): TGCGCCAGCAGCTTTTCACTAGCGACTCAAGAGACCCAGTACTTC. It yields the protein CASSFSLATQETQYF.